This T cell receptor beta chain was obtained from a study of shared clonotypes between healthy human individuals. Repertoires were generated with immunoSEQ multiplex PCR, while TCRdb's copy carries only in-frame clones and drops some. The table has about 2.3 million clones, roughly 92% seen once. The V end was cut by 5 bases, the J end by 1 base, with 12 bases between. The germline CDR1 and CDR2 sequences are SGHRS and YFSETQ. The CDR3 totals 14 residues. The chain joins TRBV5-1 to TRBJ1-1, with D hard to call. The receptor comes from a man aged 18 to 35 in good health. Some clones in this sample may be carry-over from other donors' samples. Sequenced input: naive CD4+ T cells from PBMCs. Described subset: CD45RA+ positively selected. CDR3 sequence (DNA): TGCGCCAGCAGTCCCCAGGCCGCGAACACTGAAGCTTTCTTT. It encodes CASSPQAANTEAFF.